This T cell receptor (beta chain) was identified during a study of siplizumab effects on memory and regulatory T cells. The study, taken as a whole, reports: Siplizumab, the agent tested, significantly reduced alloreactive sequences traceable to unstimulated CD4+ memory cells. An assignable naive or memory phenotype was lacking in roughly 75-95% of proliferating CD4+ or CD8+ clones. Greater diversity than memory cells seemed evident in naive T cells, which also appeared to be major alloresponse contributors.

The table came from immunoSEQ multiplex PCR; TCRdb's copy has only in-frame clones and leaves some out. The profile covers tens of thousands of clones, with 90% to 97% appearing a single time and about 0.1% taken by the ten largest. To note about this clone: The antigen remains unidentified.

Trimming left V 2 bases short and J 0 bases short, with 10 bases between. The CDR3 covers 15 residues. Germline CDR1 reads MNHEY; CDR2 reads SVGAGI. The specimen sequenced was naive CD8+ T cells sorted from blood. This chain uses TRBV6-5 with TRBJ1-1, with D unresolved. This sequence was found in a human donor in good health. CDR3 region: CASSYQQRMNTEAFF. As DNA, the CDR3 is TGTGCCAGCAGTTACCAGCAGAGAATGAACACTGAAGCTTTCTTT.